Each of the 16 T cell receptor beta chains below was sequenced from the same sample in a study of blood T cell repertoires in COVID-19. Generated by immunoSEQ multiplex PCR, the TCRdb table keeps only in-frame clones and is missing some. The sample lists just over 350,000 clones, approximately 86% seen once, with just over 7% in the top ten. The sequenced sample was peripheral blood. Source of these receptors: an older woman with COVID-19, enrolled during active disease.

The chain recombines TRBV7-9 with TRBJ2-2, with 9 bases matching TRBD1. V dropped 1 base and J dropped 0; count of bases not matched to a gene: 9. The CDR3 runs 19 residues. CDR1 SEHNR and CDR2 FQNEAQ come from the germline V gene (reference sequence). CDR3 bases: TGTGCCAGCAGCTTAGAAGCACGGGACAGGGCAACGAACACCGGGGAGCTGTTTTTT. Translated, it gives CASSLEARDRATNTGELFF.

The V call is TRBV3-1 (or the pseudogene TRBV3-2), the J call TRBJ1-6; TRBD1 matches 8 bases. V shed 5 bases and J 8 bases; nucleotides not matched to a gene: 2. The CDR3 totals 13 residues. Per the germline V gene, CDR1 is LGHDT and CDR2 is YNNKEL (reference sequence). The CDR3 DNA sequence: TGTGCCAGCAGCGAACAGGGGGATTCACCCCTCCACTTT. Amino acid sequence: CASSEQGDSPLHF.

The rearrangement uses TRBV27 and TRBJ1-6, with 9 bases identical to TRBD1. The CDR3 sequence is 17 residues long. V lost 6 bases and J lost 9; bases outside the gene matches: 15. From germline, CDR1 is MNHEY and CDR2 SMNVEV (reference sequence). The CDR3 spells CASRPTDRGFLGSPLHF. CDR3 sequence (DNA): TGTGCCAGCAGACCTACGGACAGGGGATTTTTAGGTTCACCCCTCCACTTT.

This chain connects TRBV4-2 to TRBJ1-2, with D uncertain. The ends were cut back, 3 bases at V and 3 bases at J, with 8 bases in the middle. This CDR3 comprises 13 residues. Germline assignment: CDR1 LGHNA and CDR2 YNFKEQ. The CDR3 loop is CASSQGGHYGYTF. The CDR3 DNA sequence: TGTGCCAGCAGCCAGGGAGGGCACTATGGCTACACCTTC.

V usage is TRBV19 and J usage is TRBJ1-1; 7 bases align to TRBD1. CDR3 length: 14 amino acids. The germline CDR1 and CDR2 sequences are LNHDA and SQIVND (reference sequence). With 5 bases clipped from V and 6 bases from J, the junction kept 9 bases outside the gene matches. Here the CDR3 reads CASSLLTGRPEAFF. The CDR3 DNA sequence: TGTGCCAGTAGTTTATTGACAGGGAGGCCTGAAGCTTTCTTT.

There are a few counts of this clone. The chain recombines TRBV3-1 (or the pseudogene TRBV3-2) with TRBJ1-6; D perhaps matches TRBD1 (5 bases). Germline V gene lookup returns CDR1 LGHDT and CDR2 YNNKEL (reference sequence). The CDR3 contains 14 residues. Trimming took off 7 bases at V and 2 bases at J, with 9 bases between the two ends. The CDR3 protein is CASMAGTYNSPLHF. CDR3 DNA sequence: TGTGCCAGCATGGCAGGGACCTATAATTCACCCCTCCACTTT.

This rearrangement joins TRBV2 to TRBJ2-6; D possibly corresponds to TRBD1 (6 bases). V was clipped by 7 bases and J by 2 bases, with 12 bases between them. This CDR3 comprises 15 residues. The V gene's germline CDR1 is SNHLY and CDR2 FYNNEI. The DNA of the CDR3 is TGTGCCAGCACCGCAGGGGCAGCTGGGGCCAACGTCCTGACTTTC. It is translated as CASTAGAAGANVLTF.

This chain links TRBV7-8 with TRBJ2-2; 11 bases agree with TRBD2. This CDR3 contains 17 residues. Germline assignment: CDR1 SGHVS and CDR2 FQNEAQ. After removal of 5 bases from V and 1 base from J, the junction contained 6 bases not matched to a gene. Here the CDR3 DNA reads TGTGCCAGCAGCAGCCCGACTAGCGGGGTGAACACCGGGGAGCTGTTTTTT. Translation gives CASSSPTSGVNTGELFF.

The CDR3 bases are TGTGCCAGCAGCTTAACGACGGGACTAGCGGTCCGCACAGATACGCAGTATTTT. Translated, it gives CASSLTTGLAVRTDTQYF. This chain links TRBV7-9 with TRBJ2-3; 11 bases match TRBD2. The CDR3 contains 18 residues. Losses at the gene ends were 2 bases for V and 1 base for J; bases not matched to a gene: 8. CDR1 is SEHNR, CDR2 FQNEAQ, per germline (reference sequence).

The chain has TRBV12-3 or TRBV12-4 and TRBJ1-2, with D perhaps TRBD1 (6 bases). Between the trimmed V and J ends, which lost 0 bases and 6 bases, there was a span of 8 bases. This CDR3 region has 13 residues. The CDR3 sequence: CASSLAEGDGYTF. The CDR3 DNA reads as TGTGCCAGCAGTTTAGCCGAGGGGGATGGCTACACCTTC.

The chain couples TRBV4-1 to TRBJ2-1, with TRBD1 identical over 9 bases. Germline CDR1 and CDR2: MGHRA and YSYEKL. The CDR3 has 13 residues. The V gene end was trimmed by 7 bases and the J gene end by 5 bases; junction bases not matched to a gene: 3. The CDR3 reads CASKRQGDNEQFF. The CDR3 region has the DNA TGCGCCAGCAAGCGACAGGGGGACAATGAGCAGTTCTTC.

The chain couples TRBV5-1 to TRBJ1-1; TRBD1 matches 10 bases. CDR1 is SGHRS and CDR2 is YFSETQ in the germline V gene. The length of the CDR3 is 17 residues. The V segment lost 4 bases and the J segment 1 base; nucleotides outside the gene matches: 10. The CDR3 bases are TGCGCCAGCAGCCAGAGACAGGGGGCGCATCAGAACACTGAAGCTTTCTTT. It yields the protein CASSQRQGAHQNTEAFF.

The chain has TRBV5-6 and TRBJ2-1; D not certain. CDR1 and CDR2 from the germline V gene are SGHDT and YYEEEE. Deletions cut 1 base from V and 10 bases from J, with 9 bases between. CDR3 length: 12 amino acids. The CDR3 protein is CASSLIYEEQFF. Here the CDR3 DNA reads TGTGCCAGCAGCTTGATCTATGAGGAGCAGTTCTTC. Looking up the rest from reference TRBV5-6 and TRBJ2-1 gives the full variable domain: DAGVTQSPTHLIKTRGQQVTLRCSPKSGHDTVSWYQQALGQGPQFIFQYYEEEERQRGNFPDRFSGHQFPNYSSELNVNALLLGDSALYLCASSLIYEEQFFGPGTRLTVL.

The genes are TRBV6-4 and TRBJ2-1; D unclear. CDR3 length: 14 residues. The germline CDR1 and CDR2 sequences are MRHNA and SNTAGT. V was cut by 5 bases and J by 7 bases, with 15 bases left in between. CDR3 nucleotide sequence: TGTGCCAGCAGTCGAGACATCGCTTGGAATGAGCAGTTCTTC. It specifies CASSRDIAWNEQFF.

The genes are TRBV5-1 and TRBJ2-5; 7 bases line up with TRBD1. The V and J ends lost 0 bases and 1 base, in that order; junction bases with no gene match: 9. The V gene's germline CDR1 is SGHRS and CDR2 YFSETQ. The CDR3 contains 17 residues. This chain's CDR3 is CASSLAAGTVIQETQYF. CDR3 nucleotide sequence: TGCGCCAGCAGCTTGGCCGCCGGGACAGTGATCCAAGAGACCCAGTACTTC. Based on the CDR3 plus reference TRBV5-1 and TRBJ2-5, the full variable domain is KAGVTQTPRYLIKTRGQQVTLSCSPISGHRSVSWYQQTPGQGLQFLFEYFSETQRNKGNFPGRFSGRQFSNSRSEMNVSTLELGDSALYLCASSLAAGTVIQETQYFGPGTRLLVL.

The V call is TRBV6-2 or TRBV6-3, the J call TRBJ2-5; the match to TRBD2 covers 9 bases. The V gene end was trimmed by 6 bases and the J gene end by 5 bases; junction bases not matched to a gene: 7. This CDR3 has 14 residues. The germline gives CDR1 MNHEY, CDR2 SVGEGT. CDR3 sequence (DNA): TGTGCCAGCAGCCGCGGGGGGGCAGGTGAGACCCAGTACTTC. Protein sequence: CASSRGGAGETQYF.